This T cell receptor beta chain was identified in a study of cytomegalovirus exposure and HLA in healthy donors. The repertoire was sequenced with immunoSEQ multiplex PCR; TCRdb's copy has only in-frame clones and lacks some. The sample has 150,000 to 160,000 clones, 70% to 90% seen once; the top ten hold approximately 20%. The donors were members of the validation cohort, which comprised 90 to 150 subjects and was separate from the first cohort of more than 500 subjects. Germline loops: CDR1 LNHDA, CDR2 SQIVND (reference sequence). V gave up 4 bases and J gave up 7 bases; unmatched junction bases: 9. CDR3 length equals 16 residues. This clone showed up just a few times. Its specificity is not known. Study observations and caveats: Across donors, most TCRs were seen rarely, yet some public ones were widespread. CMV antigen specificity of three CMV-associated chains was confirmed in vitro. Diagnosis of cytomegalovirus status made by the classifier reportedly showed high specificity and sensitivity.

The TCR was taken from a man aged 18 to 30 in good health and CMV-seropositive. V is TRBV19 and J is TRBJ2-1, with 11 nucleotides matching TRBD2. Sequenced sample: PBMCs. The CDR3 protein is CASSSPGLAATNEQFF. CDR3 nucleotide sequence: TGTGCCAGTAGTAGCCCGGGACTAGCGGCCACGAATGAGCAGTTCTTC.